This TCR beta chain originates from a study of T-cell memory formation after mild COVID-19. Study findings and constraints: The finding that pre-infection memory included some responding clones suggested that cross-reactive memory joined. Later expanders leaned CD4+, whereas clones that contracted between day 15 and 85 were balanced CD4/CD8. Among clones peaking at day 37 in the second wave, SARS-CoV-2 specificity remained unconfirmed.

Comments on this clonotype: Its antigen remains unknown.

The CDR3 sequence is 13 residues long. Germline lookup yields CDR1 MGHRA and CDR2 YSYEKL. Deletions cut 0 bases from V and 6 bases from J, with 8 bases between. TCRdb reprocessed the 5' RACE reads via MiXCR and lists one record per CDR3 protein. The sample yields approximately 250,000 distinct CDR3 sequences, 16% seen once. The clonotype was recovered from a man between 18 and 35 years old who had mild COVID-19 (a few samples of this study predate the infection). Cell type and time point are not known. The chain combines TRBV4-1 with TRBJ1-1; D unclear. What was sequenced was PBMCs or a T cell subset sorted from them (not recorded which). CDR3 nucleotide sequence: TGCGCCAGCAGCCAAGATCCCCAGGCTGAAGCTTTCTTT. This translates into CASSQDPQAEAFF.